This T cell receptor beta chain originates from a study of control samples from healthy donors and cancer patients. V was pared by 2 bases and J by 9 bases, with 16 bases between. The CDR3 covers 14 residues. The germline CDR1 and CDR2 sequences are MNHNS and SASEGT. Assay used: immunoSEQ multiplex PCR; TCRdb lists only in-frame clones, some missing. The table includes 150,000 to 200,000 clones, approximately 90% detected once. The chain joins TRBV6-1 to TRBJ1-2; D is unclear. This TCR derives from a man aged 25 to 45 in good health. The sequenced sample consisted of blood. CDR3 residues: CASSEPDTWISYTF. The DNA for the CDR3 is TGTGCCAGCAGTGAACCCGACACGTGGATCAGCTACACCTTC.